What follows is one T cell receptor (beta chain) and its context. Recruited during active infection, patients (from Seattle) were subsequently followed longitudinally. The sample comes from a study of blood T cell repertoires in COVID-19. V dropped 5 bases and J dropped 2; count of bases not matched to a gene: 4. The CDR3 sequence is 13 residues long. Germline V lookup: CDR1 GTSNPN, CDR2 SVGIG (reference sequence). Study processing details: Reference gene primer amplification in the assay estimated nucleated cell counts. Measured with immunoSEQ multiplex PCR; TCRdb has only the in-frame clones, and not every one. The D gene and trimming were derived from the DNA, and the V and J assignments and clone size from that table. This sample has around 60,000 clones; roughly four fifths occur once, and the top ten carry roughly 10%.

The origin of this receptor is a man aged 50-59 years with COVID-19, enrolled during active disease. The sample was peripheral blood. The rearrangement joins TRBV30 to TRBJ2-5; 8 nucleotides line up with TRBD2. DNA of the CDR3: TGTGCCTGGGATAGCGGGAATCAAGAGACCCAGTACTTC. Its translation: CAWDSGNQETQYF.